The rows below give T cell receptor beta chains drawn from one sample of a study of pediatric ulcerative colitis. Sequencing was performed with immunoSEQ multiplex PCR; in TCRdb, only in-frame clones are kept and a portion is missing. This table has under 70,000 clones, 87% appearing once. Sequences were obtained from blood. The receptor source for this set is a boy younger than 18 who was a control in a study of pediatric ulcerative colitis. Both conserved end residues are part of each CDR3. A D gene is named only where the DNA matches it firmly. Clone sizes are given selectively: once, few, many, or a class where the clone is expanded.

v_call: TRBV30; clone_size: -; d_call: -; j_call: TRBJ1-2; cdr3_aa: CAWSEVLDYGYTF; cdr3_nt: TGTGCCTGGAGTGAGGTGTTAGACTATGGCTACACCTTC
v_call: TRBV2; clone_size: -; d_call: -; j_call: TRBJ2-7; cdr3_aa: CASSGSDYEQYF; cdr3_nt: TGTGCCAGCTCGGGTAGCGACTACGAGCAGTACTTC
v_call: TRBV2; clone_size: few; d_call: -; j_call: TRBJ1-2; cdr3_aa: CASSISRDHDGYTF; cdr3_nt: TGTGCCAGCAGCATCTCCAGGGATCACGATGGCTACACCTTC
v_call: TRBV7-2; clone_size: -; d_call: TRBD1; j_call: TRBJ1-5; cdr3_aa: CASSSGTGGQPQHF; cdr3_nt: TGTGCCAGCAGCTCCGGGACAGGGGGGCAGCCCCAGCATTTT
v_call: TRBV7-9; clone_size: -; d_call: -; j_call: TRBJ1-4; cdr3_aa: CASSSTGRGREKLFF; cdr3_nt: TGTGCCAGCAGCTCAACAGGGAGGGGAAGGGAAAAACTGTTTTTT
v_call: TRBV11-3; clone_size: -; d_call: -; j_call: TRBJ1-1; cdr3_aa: CASSPGPEQNTEAFF; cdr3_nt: TGTGCCAGCAGCCCTGGGCCAGAACAGAACACTGAAGCTTTCTTT
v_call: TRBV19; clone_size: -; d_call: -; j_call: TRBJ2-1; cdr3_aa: CASSRGVSYNEQFF; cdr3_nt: TGTGCCAGTTCCCGTGGGGTCTCCTACAATGAGCAGTTCTTC
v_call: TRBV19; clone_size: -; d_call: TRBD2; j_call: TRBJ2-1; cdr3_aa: CASSMASGWNEQFF; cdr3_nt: TGTGCCAGTAGTATGGCTAGCGGGTGGAATGAGCAGTTCTTC
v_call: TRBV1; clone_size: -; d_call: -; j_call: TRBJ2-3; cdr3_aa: CDTTDTQYF; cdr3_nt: TGTGACACCACAGATACGCAGTATTTT
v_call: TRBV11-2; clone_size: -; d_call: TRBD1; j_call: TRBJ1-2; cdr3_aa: CASSLQGSVNYGYTF; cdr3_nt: TGTGCCAGCAGCCTACAGGGGTCGGTCAACTATGGCTACACCTTC
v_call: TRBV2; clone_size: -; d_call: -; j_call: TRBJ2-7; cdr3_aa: CASSDLQVEQYF; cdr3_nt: TGTGCCAGCAGTGATCTACAGGTAGAGCAGTACTTC
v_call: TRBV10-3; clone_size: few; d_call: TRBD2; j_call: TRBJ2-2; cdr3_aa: CAIRGTIDTGELFF; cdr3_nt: TGTGCCATCAGAGGGACTATCGACACCGGGGAGCTGTTTTTT
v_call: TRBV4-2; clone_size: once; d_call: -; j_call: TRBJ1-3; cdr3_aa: CASSQDGLVELGNTIYF; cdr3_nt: TGTGCCAGCAGCCAAGATGGTCTAGTGGAGCTTGGAAACACCATATATTTT
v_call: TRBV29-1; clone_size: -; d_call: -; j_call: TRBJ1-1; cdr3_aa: CSFQGRGGAFF; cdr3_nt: TGCAGCTTCCAGGGGAGGGGAGGAGCTTTCTTT
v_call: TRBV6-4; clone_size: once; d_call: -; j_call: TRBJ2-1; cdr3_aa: CAPKLGFEQFF; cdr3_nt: TGTGCCCCCAAGCTTGGGTTTGAGCAGTTCTTC
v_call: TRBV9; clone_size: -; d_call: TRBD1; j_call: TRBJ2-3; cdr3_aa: CASSGGQSTDTQYF; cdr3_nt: TGTGCCAGCAGCGGGGGACAGAGCACAGATACGCAGTATTTT
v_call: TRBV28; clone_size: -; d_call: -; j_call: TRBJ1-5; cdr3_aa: CASSLISGAARPQPQHF; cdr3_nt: TGTGCCAGCAGTTTAATCTCCGGGGCAGCGCGGCCTCAGCCCCAGCATTTT
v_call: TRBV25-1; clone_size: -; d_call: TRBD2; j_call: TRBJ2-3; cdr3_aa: CASSEAGGKDTQYF; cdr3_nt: TGTGCCAGCAGTGAAGCGGGAGGTAAAGATACGCAGTATTTT
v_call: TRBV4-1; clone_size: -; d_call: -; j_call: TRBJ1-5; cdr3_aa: CASSQEQPNQPQHF; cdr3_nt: TGCGCCAGCAGCCAAGAACAGCCCAATCAGCCCCAGCATTTT
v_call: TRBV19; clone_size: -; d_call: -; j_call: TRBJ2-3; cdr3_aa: CASSIQGTDTQYF; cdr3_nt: TGTGCCAGTAGTATTCAGGGGACAGATACGCAGTATTTT
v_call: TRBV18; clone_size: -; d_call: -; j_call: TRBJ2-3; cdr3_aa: CASSPQGSRTDTQYF; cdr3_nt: TGTGCCAGCTCACCCCAGGGTTCTCGCACAGATACGCAGTATTTT
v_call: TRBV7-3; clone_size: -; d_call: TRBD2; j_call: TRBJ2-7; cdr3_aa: CASRGGRRLEQYF; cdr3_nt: TGTGCCAGCAGGGGCGGGAGGAGGCTCGAGCAGTACTTC
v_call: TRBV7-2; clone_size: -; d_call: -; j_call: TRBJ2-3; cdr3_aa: CASSLGTDTQYF; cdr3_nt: TGTGCCAGCAGCTTAGGCACAGATACGCAGTATTTT
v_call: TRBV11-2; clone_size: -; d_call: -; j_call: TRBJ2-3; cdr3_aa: CASSSTDTQYF; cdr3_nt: TGTGCCAGCAGCAGCACAGATACGCAGTATTTT
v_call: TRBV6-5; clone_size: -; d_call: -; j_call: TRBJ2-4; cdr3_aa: CASSYSGLKNIQYF; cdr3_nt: TGTGCCAGCAGTTACTCTGGACTCAAAAACATTCAGTACTTC
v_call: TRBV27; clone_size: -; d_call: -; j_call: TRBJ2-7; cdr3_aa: CASSFSAGAITYEQYF; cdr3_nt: TGTGCCAGCAGTTTCTCCGCAGGGGCGATAACCTACGAGCAGTACTTC
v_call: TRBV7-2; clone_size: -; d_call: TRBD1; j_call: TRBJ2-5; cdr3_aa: CASSSWDRGQETQYF; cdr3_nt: TGTGCCAGCAGCTCTTGGGACAGGGGGCAAGAGACCCAGTACTTC
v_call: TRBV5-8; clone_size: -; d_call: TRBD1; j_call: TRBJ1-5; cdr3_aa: CASSSRGPDQPQHF; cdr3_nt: TGTGCCAGCAGCTCCAGGGGGCCGGATCAGCCCCAGCATTTT
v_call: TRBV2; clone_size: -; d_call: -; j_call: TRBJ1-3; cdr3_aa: CASSPGRVGNTIYF; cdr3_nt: TGTGCCAGCAGCCCCGGCAGGGTTGGAAACACCATATATTTT
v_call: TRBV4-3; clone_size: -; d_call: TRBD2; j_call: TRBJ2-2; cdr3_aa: CASSQGASGGQTNTGELFF; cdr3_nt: TGCGCCAGCAGCCAAGGGGCTAGCGGGGGGCAGACGAACACCGGGGAGCTGTTTTTT
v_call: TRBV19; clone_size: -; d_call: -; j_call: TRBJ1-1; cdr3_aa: CASSGTLWNTEAFF; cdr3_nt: TGTGCCAGTAGTGGGACCCTGTGGAACACTGAAGCTTTCTTT
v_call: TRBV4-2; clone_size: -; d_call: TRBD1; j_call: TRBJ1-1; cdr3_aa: CASSTNYRGTEAFF; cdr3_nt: TGTGCCAGCAGCACAAATTACAGGGGAACTGAAGCTTTCTTT
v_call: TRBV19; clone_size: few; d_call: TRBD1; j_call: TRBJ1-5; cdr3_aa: CASSTDRRNQPQHF; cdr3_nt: TGTGCCAGTAGTACGGACAGGAGGAATCAGCCCCAGCATTTT
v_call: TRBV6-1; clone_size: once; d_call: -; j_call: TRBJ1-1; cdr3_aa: CASSQPEGVTEAFF; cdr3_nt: TGTGCCAGCAGTCAACCCGAAGGGGTGACTGAAGCTTTCTTT
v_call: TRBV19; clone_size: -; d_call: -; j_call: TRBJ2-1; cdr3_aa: CASSIPSRGRGNEQFF; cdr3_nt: TGTGCCAGTAGTATACCTAGCCGGGGACGGGGCAATGAGCAGTTCTTC
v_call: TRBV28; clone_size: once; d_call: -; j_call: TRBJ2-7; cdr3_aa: CASSLRQEISYEQYF; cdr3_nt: TGTGCCAGCAGTTTGAGGCAGGAGATCTCCTACGAGCAGTACTTC
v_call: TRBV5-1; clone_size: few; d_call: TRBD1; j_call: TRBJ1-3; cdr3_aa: CASRPGQGDGNTIYF; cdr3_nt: TGCGCCAGCAGGCCGGGACAGGGGGACGGAAACACCATATATTTT
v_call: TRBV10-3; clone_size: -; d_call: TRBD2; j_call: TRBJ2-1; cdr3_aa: CAISVQREGPGEQFF; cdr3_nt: TGTGCCATCAGTGTACAGCGGGAGGGCCCGGGTGAGCAGTTCTTC